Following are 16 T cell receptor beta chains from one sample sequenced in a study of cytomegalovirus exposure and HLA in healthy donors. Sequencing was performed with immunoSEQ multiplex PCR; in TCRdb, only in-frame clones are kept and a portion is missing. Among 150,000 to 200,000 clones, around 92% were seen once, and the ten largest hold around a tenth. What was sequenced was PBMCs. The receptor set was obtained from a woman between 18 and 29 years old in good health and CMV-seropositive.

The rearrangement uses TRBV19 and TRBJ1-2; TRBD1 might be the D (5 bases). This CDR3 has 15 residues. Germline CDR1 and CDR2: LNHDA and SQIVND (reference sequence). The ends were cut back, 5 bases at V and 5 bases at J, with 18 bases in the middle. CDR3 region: CASSAALWGGYGYTF. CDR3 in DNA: TGTGCCAGTAGTGCGGCCCTTTGGGGGGGTTATGGCTACACCTTC.

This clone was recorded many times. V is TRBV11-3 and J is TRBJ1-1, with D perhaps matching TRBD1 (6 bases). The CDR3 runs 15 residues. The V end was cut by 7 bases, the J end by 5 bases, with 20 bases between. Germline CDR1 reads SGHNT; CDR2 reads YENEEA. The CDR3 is CASTPGGGRRTEAFF. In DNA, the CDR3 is TGTGCCAGCACCCCCGGGGGGGGCAGAAGAACTGAAGCTTTCTTT.

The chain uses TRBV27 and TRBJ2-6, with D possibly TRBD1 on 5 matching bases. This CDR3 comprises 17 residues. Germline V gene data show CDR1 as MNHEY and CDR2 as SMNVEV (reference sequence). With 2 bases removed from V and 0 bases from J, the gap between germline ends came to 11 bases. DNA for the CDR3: TGTGCCAGCAGTTTACTACAGGCCAACTCTGGGGCCAACGTCCTGACTTTC. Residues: CASSLLQANSGANVLTF.

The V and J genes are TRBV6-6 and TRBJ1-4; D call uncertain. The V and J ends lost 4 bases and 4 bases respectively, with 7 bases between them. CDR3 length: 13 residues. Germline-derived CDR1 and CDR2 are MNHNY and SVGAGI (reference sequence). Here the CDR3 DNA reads TGTGCCAGCAGTTTTGAGTTTAATGAAAAACTGTTTTTT. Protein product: CASSFEFNEKLFF.

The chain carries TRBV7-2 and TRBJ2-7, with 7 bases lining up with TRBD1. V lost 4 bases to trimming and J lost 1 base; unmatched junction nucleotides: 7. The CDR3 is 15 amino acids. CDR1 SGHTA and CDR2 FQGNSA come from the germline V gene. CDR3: CASSSMDRPSYEQYF. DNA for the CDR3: TGTGCCAGCAGCTCCATGGACAGGCCATCCTACGAGCAGTACTTC.

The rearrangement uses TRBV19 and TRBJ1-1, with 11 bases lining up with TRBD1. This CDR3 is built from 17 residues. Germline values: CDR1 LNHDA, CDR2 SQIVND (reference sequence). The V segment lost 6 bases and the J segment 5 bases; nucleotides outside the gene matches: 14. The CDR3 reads CASSVGTGGIEGTEAFF. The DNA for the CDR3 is TGTGCCAGTAGCGTGGGGACAGGGGGGATTGAGGGGACTGAAGCTTTCTTT.

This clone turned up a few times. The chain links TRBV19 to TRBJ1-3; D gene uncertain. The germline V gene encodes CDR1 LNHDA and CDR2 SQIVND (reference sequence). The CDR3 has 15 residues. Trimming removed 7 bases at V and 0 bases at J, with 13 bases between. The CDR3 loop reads CASIGVANSGNTIYF. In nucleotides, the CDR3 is TGTGCCAGTATAGGAGTGGCGAACTCTGGAAACACCATATATTTT. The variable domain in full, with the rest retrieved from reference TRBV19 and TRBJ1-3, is DGGITQSPKYLFRKEGQNVTLSCEQNLNHDAMYWYRQDPGQGLRLIYYSQIVNDFQKGDIAEGYSVSREKKESFPLTVTSAQKNPTAFYLCASIGVANSGNTIYFGEGSWLTVV.

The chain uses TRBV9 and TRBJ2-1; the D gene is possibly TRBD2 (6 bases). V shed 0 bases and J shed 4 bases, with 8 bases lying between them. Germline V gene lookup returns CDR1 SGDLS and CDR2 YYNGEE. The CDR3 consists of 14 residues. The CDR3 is CASSVVGGYNEQFF. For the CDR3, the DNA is TGTGCCAGCAGCGTAGTCGGAGGGTACAATGAGCAGTTCTTC.

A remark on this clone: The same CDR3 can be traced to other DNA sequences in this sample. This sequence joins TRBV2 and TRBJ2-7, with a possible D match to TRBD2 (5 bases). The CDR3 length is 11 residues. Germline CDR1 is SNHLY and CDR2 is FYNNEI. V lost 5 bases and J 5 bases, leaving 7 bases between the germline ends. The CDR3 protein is CASSRGNEQYF. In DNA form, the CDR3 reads TGTGCCAGCAGTCGGGGTAACGAGCAGTACTTC.

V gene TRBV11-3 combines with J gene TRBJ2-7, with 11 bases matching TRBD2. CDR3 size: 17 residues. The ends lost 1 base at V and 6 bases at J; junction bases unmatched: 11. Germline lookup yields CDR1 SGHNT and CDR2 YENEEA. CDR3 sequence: CASSLARPRLAGREQYF. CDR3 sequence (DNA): TGTGCCAGCAGCTTAGCCCGACCGCGACTAGCGGGACGCGAGCAGTACTTC.

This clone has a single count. In nucleotides, the CDR3 is TGCGCCAGCAGCCAAGCACAGGGGCCCCGATCCTACAATGAGCAGTTCTTC. It yields the protein CASSQAQGPRSYNEQFF. The V call is TRBV4-1, the J call TRBJ2-1; 7 bases fit TRBD1. After removal of 1 base from V and 1 base from J, the junction contained 7 bases not matched to a gene. The CDR3 has 17 residues. Germline V lookup: CDR1 MGHRA, CDR2 YSYEKL.

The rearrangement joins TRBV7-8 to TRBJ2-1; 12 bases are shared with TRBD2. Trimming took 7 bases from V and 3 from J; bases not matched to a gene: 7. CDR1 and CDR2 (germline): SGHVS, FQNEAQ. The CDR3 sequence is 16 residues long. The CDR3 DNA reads TGTGCCAGCACTCTAGCGGGAGGGCGGTACTACAATGAGCAGTTCTTC. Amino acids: CASTLAGGRYYNEQFF.

CDR3 in amino acids: CASSIPAGGFNTQYF. CDR3 DNA: TGTGCCAGTAGTATCCCTGCGGGAGGGTTCAATACGCAGTATTTT. The chain carries TRBV19 and TRBJ2-3; 9 positions match TRBD2. Germline trimming cut 3 bases from V and 7 bases from J; bases unmatched to any gene: 8. CDR1 is LNHDA and CDR2 is SQIVND in the germline V gene (reference sequence). This CDR3 is built from 15 residues.

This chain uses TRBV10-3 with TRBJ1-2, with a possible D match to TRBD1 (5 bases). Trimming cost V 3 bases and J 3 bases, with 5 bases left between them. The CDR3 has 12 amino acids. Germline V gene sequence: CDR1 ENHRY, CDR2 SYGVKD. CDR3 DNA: TGTGCCATCAGTGACAGGGACTATGGCTACACCTTC. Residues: CAISDRDYGYTF.

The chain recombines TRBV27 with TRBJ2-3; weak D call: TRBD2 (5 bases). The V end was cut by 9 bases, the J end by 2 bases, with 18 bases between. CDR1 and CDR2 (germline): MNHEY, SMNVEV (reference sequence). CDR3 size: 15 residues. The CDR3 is CASQEGRSPTDTQYF. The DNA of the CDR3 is TGTGCCAGTCAAGAGGGCAGGAGCCCCACAGATACGCAGTATTTT.

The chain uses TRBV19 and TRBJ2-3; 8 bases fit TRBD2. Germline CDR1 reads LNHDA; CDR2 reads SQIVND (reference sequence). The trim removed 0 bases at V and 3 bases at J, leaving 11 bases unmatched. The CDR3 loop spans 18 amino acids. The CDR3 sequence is CASSIEHLAGRGTDTQYF. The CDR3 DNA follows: TGTGCCAGTAGTATAGAGCATTTAGCGGGAAGGGGAACAGATACGCAGTATTTT.